This TCR beta chain emerged from a study of blood T cells in healthy people across ages. The CDR3 is made up of 14 amino acids. Germline CDR1 is KGHSH and CDR2 is LQKENI. The second PCR ran about 6 to 12 cycles with a sample-barcoded 5' primer and J-beta primers. Each cDNA molecule carried a tag from a template-switch adaptor that contained 12 random nucleotides. One entry per CDR3 protein results from TCRdb running MiXCR on the 5' RACE reads. The sample comprises 700,000 to 900,000 distinct CDR3 sequences, roughly 25% of which are singletons, and roughly 3.1% rests with the top ten. These data also featured in a second study, about T cells of mothers and their children. From that paper: Reads obtained per mother exceeded 8.5 million TCR beta CDR3 reads, with about 3 million obtained per child.

The source of this sequence is a boy aged 5-17 years in good health. Sequencing was performed on blood. The rearrangement joins TRBV18 to TRBJ2-5; D perhaps matches TRBD2 (6 bases). The DNA matches TRBJ2-7 better at its end, which makes the J call doubtful. CDR3 sequence reads: CASSPAGGWTEQYF. CDR3 nucleotide sequence: TGTGCCAGCTCACCCGCCGGGGGTTGGACCGAGCAGTACTTC.